This T cell receptor (beta chain) was retrieved from a study of CD8 T cells in Susac syndrome. This clonotype was picked up one time. The CDR3 consists of 16 residues. V was cut by 5 bases and J by 0 bases, with 16 bases left in between. After extraction with the RNeasy kit, roughly 0.5 to 1 ug of the RNA was reverse transcribed using random hexamers. TCRdb re-derived calls from the immunoSEQ multiplex PCR reads in MiXCR, one entry per CDR3 protein. This repertoire shows around 99,000 distinct CDR3 sequences, approximately 96% found once; its top ten account for 0.075% to 0.1%. The sequence came from a human donor in good health. Source material: CD4+ T cells from PBMCs. This rearrangement joins TRBV12-3 or TRBV12-4 to TRBJ1-2; D is unresolved. The CDR3 reads CASSLHRHLANYGYTF. The CDR3 region has the DNA TGTGCCAGCAGTCTTCATCGACACTTAGCTAACTATGGCTACACCTTC.